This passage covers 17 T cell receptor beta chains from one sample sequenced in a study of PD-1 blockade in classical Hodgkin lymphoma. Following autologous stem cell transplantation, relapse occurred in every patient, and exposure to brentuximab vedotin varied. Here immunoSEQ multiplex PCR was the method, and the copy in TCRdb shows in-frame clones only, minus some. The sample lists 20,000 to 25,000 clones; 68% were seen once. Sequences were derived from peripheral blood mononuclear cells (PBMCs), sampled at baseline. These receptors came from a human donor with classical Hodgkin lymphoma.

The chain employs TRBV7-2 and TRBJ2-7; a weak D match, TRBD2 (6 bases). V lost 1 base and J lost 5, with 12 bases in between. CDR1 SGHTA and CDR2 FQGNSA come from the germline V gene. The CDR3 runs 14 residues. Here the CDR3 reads CASSLGGDYHEQYF. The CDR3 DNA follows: TGTGCCAGCAGCTTAGGGGGGGATTACCACGAGCAGTACTTC.

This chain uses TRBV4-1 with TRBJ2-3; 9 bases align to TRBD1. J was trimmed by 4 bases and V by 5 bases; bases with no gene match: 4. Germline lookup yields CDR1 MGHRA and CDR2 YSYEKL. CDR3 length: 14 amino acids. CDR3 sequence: CASSSGTGPDTQYF. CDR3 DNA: TGCGCCAGCAGCTCCGGGACAGGGCCAGATACGCAGTATTTT.

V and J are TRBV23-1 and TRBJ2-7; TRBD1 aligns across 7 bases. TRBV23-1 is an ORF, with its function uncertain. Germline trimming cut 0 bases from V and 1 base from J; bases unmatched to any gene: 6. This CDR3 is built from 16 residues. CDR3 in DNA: TGCGCCAGCAGTCAATCGAGCAGACAGGGATCCTACGAGCAGTACTTC. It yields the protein CASSQSSRQGSYEQYF.

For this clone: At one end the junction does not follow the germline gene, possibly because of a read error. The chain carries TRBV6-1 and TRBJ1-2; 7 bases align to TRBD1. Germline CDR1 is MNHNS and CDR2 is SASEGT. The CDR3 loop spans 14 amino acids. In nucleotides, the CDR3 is TGTGCCATCAGTGCAGGAGGGGGCACCTATGGCTACACCTTC. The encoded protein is CAISAGGGTYGYTF.

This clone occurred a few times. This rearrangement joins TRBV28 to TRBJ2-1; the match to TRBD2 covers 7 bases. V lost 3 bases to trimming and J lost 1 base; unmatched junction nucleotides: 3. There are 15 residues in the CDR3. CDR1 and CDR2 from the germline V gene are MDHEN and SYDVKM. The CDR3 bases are TGTGCCAGCAGTTTCGGGGGGTTGTCCTACAATGAGCAGTTCTTC. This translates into CASSFGGLSYNEQFF.

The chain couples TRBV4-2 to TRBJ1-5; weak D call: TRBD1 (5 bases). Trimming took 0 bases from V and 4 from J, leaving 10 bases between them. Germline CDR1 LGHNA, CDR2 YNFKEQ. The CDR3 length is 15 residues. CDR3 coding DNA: TGTGCCAGCAGCCAAGAGTGGGCAGGGAATCAGCCCCAGCATTTT. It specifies CASSQEWAGNQPQHF.

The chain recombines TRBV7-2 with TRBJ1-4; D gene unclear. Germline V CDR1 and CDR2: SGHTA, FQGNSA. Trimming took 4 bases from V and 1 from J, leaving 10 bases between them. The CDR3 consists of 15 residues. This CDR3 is CASSSGLRTNEKLFF. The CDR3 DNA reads TGTGCCAGCAGCTCCGGACTTAGAACTAATGAAAAACTGTTTTTT.

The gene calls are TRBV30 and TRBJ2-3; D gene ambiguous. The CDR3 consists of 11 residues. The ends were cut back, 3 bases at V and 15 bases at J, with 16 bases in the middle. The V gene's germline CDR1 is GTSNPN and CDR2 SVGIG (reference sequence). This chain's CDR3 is CAWSASGRHYF. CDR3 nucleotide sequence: TGTGCCTGGAGCGCTTCCGGGCGTCATTATTTT.

This CDR3 is CASTTGATNEKLFF. In DNA, the CDR3 is TGTGCCAGCACGACCGGGGCAACTAATGAAAAACTGTTTTTT. This chain uses TRBV28 with TRBJ1-4, with no clear D. The V end lost 7 bases, the J end lost 0 bases, and 9 bases lay between the germline ends. In germline, CDR1 is MDHEN, CDR2 SYDVKM. The CDR3 has 14 amino acids.

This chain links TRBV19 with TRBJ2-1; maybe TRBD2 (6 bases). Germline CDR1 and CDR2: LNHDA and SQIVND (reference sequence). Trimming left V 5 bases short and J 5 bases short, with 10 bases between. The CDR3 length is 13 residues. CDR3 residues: CASSPRGDNEQFF. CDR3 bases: TGTGCCAGTAGTCCCCGCGGGGACAATGAGCAGTTCTTC.

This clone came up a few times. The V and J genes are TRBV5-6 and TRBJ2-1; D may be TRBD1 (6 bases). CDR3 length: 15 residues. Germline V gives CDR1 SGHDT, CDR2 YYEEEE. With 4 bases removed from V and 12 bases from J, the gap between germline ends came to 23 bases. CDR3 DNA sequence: TGTGCCAGCAGCACCCAACATCCGGGACATAGTAGGCAGTTCTTC. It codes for CASSTQHPGHSRQFF.

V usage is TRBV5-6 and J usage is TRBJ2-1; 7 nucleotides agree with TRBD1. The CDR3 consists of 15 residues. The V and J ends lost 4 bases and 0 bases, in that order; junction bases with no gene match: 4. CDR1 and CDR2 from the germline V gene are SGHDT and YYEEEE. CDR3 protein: CASSPGGVSYNEQFF. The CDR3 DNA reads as TGTGCCAGCAGCCCAGGGGGAGTCTCCTACAATGAGCAGTTCTTC.

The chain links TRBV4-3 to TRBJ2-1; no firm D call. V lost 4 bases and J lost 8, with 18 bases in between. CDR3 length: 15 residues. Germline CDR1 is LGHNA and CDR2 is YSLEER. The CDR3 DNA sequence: TGCGCCAGCAGCCGACGAGGCGTGGCTACAGATGAGCAGTTCTTC. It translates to CASSRRGVATDEQFF.

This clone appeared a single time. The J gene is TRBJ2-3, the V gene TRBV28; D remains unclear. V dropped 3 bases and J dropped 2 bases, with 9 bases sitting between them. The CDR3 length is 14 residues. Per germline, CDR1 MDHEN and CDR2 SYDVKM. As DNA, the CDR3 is TGTGCCAGCAGTTTTAGACCTCTCACAGATACGCAGTATTTT. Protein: CASSFRPLTDTQYF.

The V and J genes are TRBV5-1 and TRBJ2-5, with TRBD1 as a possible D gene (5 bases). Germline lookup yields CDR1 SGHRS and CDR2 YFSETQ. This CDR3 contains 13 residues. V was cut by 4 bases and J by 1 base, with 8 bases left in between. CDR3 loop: CASSTTAQETQYF. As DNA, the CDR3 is TGCGCCAGCAGCACGACAGCCCAAGAGACCCAGTACTTC. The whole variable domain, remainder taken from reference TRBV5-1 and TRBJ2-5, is KAGVTQTPRYLIKTRGQQVTLSCSPISGHRSVSWYQQTPGQGLQFLFEYFSETQRNKGNFPGRFSGRQFSNSRSEMNVSTLELGDSALYLCASSTTAQETQYFGPGTRLLVL.

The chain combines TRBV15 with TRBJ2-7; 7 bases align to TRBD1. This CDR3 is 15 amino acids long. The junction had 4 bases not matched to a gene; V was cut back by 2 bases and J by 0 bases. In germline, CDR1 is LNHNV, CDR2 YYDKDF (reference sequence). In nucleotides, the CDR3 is TGTGCCACCAGCAGATTCAGGGGGTCCTCCTACGAGCAGTACTTC. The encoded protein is CATSRFRGSSYEQYF.

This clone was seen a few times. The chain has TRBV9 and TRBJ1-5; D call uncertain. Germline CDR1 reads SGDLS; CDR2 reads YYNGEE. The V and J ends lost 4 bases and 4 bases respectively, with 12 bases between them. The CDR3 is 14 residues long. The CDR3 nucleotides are TGTGCCAGCAGCTTCGGGGATAGAAATCAGCCCCAGCATTTT. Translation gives CASSFGDRNQPQHF.